Listed below are T cell receptor beta chains from one sample, sequenced in a study of T cells in localized non-small cell lung cancer. The method was immunoSEQ multiplex PCR; TCRdb's version includes in-frame clones alone and lacks a portion of them. The sample carries tens of thousands of clones, approximately 80% recorded once. The sample consisted of peripheral blood, taken before any cancer treatment. These receptor sequences come from a male donor aged 60 or over with stage III squamous cell lung carcinoma. The CDR3 runs from the conserved cysteine through the conserved F or W. The order of the fields is V gene, D gene, J gene, CDR3 protein. D genes are given only for firm matches.

TRBV11-2,TRBD2,TRBJ2-1,CASSLGRAFSDEQFF
TRBV5-1,-,TRBJ2-1,CASSLRRSSYNEQFF
TRBV6-1,TRBD1,TRBJ2-1,CASGAAQGAKFF
TRBV5-1,TRBD2,TRBJ2-4,CASSPGTSAKNIQYF
TRBV5-8,-,TRBJ1-4,CASSARTELNEKLFF
TRBV29-1,-,TRBJ2-5,CSVSLDRNQETQYF
TRBV5-4,TRBD1,TRBJ1-6,CASSWDRGSNSPLHF
TRBV11-2,-,TRBJ2-7,CASSLDLGDSYEQYF
TRBV2,-,TRBJ2-3,CASREGGAITDTQYF
TRBV5-1,TRBD1,TRBJ1-1,CASSLLRQGLGTEAFF
TRBV9,-,TRBJ2-2,CASSVAPKANTGELFF
TRBV9,TRBD2,TRBJ2-2,CASSVGLAGGPNTGELFF
TRBV28,TRBD2,TRBJ2-1,CASSHGLAPNEQFF
TRBV15,-,TRBJ1-1,CATSRDFSVGAEAFF
TRBV7-6,-,TRBJ1-3,CASSLGPGNTIYF
TRBV5-1,-,TRBJ1-1,CASSVHNRDGNTEAFF
TRBV7-9,-,TRBJ2-7,CASSLFERYGHEQYF
TRBV5-1,TRBD1,TRBJ1-2,CASSLQGEEGYTF
TRBV25-1,TRBD1,TRBJ2-2,CASSDRTGGYDTGELFF
TRBV18,-,TRBJ2-1,CASSPPGSGYNEQFF
TRBV2,TRBD1,TRBJ1-5,CASSSDRGSNQPQHF
TRBV2,-,TRBJ2-3,CASSTDTQYF
TRBV25-1,-,TRBJ2-1,CASSRDLMRDEQFF
TRBV30,-,TRBJ1-4,CALGRVNEKLFF
TRBV27,-,TRBJ2-7,CASSPSTVPLYEQYF
TRBV7-8,-,TRBJ2-7,CASSLARVYSYEQYF